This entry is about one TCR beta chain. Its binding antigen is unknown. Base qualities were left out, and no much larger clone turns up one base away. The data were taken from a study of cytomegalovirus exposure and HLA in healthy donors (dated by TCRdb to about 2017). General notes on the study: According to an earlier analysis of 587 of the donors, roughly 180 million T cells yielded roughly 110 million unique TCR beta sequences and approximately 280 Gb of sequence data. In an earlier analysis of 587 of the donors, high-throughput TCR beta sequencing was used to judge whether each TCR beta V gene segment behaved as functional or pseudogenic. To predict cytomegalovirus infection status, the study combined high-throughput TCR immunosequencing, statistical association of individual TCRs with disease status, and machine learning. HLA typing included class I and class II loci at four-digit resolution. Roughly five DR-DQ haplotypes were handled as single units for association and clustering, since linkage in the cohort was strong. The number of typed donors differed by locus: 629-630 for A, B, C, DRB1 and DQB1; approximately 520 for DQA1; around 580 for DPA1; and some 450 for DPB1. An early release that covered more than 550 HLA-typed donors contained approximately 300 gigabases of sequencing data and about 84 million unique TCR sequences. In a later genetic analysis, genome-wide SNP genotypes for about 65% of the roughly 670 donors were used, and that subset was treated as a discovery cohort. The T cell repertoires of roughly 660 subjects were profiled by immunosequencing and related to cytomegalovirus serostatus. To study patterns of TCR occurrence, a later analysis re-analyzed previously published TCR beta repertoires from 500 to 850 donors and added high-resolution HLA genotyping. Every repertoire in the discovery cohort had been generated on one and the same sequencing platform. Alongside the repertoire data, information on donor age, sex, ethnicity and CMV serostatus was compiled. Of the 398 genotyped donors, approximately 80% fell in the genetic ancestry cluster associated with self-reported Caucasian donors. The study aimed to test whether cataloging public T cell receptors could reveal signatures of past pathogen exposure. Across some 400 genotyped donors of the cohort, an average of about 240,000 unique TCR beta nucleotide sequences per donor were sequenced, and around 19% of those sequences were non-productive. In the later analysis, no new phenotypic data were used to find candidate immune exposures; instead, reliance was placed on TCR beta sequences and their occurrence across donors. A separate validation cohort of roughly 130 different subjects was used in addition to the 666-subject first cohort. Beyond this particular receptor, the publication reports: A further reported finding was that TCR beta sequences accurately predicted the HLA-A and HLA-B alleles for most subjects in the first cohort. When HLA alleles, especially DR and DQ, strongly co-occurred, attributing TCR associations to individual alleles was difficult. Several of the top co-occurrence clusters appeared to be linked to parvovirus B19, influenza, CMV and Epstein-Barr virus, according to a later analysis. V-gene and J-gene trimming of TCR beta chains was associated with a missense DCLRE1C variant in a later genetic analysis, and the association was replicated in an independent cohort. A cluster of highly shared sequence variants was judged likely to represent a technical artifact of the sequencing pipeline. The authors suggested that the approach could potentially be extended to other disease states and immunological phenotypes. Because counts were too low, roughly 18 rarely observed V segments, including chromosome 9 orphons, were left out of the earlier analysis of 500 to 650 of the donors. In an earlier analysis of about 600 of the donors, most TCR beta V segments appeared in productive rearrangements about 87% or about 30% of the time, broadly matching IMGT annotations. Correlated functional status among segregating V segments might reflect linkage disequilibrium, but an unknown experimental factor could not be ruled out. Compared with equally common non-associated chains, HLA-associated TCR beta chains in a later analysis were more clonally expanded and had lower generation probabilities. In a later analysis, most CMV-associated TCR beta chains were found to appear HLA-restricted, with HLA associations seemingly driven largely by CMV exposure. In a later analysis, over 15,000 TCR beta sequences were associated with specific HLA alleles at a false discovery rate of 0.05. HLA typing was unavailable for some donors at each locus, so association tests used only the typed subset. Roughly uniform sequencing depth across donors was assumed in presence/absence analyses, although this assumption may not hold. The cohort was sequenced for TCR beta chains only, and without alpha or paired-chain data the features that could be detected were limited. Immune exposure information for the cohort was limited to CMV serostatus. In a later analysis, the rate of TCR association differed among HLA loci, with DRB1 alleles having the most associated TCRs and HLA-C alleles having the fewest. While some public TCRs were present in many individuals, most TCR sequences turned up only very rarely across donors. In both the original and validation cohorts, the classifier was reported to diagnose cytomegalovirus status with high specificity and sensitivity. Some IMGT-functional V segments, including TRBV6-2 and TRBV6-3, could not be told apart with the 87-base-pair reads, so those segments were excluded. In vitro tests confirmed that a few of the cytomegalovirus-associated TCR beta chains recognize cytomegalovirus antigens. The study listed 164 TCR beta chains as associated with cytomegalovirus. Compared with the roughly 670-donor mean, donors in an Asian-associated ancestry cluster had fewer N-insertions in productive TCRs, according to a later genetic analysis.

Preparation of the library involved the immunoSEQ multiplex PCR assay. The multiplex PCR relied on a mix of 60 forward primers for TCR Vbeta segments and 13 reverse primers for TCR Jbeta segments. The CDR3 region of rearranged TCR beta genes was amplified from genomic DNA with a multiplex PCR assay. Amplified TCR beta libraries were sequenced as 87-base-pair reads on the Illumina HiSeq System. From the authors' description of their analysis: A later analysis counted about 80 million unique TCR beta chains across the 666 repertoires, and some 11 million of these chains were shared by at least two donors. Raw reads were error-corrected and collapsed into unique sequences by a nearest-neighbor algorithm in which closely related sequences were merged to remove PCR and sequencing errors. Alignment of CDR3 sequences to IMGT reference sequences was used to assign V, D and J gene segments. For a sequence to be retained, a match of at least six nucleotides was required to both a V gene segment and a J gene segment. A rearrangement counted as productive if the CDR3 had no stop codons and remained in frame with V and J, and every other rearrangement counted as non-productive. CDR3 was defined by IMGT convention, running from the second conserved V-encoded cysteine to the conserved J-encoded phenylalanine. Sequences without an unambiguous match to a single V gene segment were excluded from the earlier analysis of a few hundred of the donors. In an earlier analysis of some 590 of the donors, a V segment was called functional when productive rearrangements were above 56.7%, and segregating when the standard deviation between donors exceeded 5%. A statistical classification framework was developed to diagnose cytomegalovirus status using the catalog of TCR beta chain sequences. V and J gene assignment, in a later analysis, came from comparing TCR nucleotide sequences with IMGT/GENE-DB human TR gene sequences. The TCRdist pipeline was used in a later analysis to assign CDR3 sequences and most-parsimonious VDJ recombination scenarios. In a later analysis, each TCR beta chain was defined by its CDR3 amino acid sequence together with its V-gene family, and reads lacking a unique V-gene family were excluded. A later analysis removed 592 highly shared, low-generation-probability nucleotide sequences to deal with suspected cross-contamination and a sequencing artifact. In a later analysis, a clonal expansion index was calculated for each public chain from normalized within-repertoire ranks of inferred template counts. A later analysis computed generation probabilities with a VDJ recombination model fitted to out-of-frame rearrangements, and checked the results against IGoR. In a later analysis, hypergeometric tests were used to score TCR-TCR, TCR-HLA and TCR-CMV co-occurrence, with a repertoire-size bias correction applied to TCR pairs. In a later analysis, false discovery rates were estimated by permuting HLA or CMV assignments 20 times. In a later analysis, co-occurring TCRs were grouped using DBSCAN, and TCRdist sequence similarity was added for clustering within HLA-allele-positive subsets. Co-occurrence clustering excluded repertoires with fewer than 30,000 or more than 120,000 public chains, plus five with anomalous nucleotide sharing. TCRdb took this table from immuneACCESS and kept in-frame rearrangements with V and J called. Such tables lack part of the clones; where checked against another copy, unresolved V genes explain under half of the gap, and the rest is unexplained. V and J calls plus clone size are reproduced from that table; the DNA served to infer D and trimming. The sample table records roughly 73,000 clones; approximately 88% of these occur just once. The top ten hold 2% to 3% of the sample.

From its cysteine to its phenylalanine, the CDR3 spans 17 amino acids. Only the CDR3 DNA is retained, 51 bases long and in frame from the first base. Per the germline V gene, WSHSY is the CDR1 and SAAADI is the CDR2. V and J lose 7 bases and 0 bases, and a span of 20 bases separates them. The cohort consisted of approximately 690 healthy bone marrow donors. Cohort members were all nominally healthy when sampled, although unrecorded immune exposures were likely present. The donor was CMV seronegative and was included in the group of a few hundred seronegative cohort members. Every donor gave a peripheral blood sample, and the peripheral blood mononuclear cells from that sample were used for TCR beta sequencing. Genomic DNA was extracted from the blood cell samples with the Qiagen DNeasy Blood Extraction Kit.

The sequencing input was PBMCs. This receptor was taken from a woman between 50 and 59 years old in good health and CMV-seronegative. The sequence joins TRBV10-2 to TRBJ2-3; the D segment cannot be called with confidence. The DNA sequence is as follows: TGCGCCAGCAATTTCGAGGTCTACTTAAAAAGCACAGATACGCAGTATTTT. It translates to CASNFEVYLKSTDTQYF.